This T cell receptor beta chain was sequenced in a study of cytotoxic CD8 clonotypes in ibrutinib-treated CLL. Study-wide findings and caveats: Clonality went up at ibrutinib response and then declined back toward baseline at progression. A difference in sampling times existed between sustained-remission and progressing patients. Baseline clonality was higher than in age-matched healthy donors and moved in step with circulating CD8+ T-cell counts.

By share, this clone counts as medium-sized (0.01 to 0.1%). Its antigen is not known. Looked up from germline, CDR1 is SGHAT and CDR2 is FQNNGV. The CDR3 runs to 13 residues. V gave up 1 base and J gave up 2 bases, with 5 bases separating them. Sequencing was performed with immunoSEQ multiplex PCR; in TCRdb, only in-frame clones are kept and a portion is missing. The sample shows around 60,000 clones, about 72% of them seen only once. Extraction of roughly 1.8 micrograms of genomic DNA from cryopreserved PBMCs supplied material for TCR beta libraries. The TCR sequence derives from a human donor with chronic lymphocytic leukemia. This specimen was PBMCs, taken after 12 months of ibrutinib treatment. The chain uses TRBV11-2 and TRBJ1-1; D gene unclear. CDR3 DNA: TGTGCCAGCAGCTTAGGGCAAAACACTGAAGCTTTCTTT. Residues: CASSLGQNTEAFF. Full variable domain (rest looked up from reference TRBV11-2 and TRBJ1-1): EAGVAQSPRYKIIEKRQSVAFWCNPISGHATLYWYQQILGQGPKLLIQFQNNGVVDDSQLPKDRFSAERLKGVDSTLKIQPAKLEDSAVYLCASSLGQNTEAFFGQGTRLTVV.